These 8 T cell receptor beta chains were all obtained from the same sample, sequenced in a study of CD8+CD57+ T cells in acquired aplastic anemia. The template for TCR beta VDJ and CDR3 sequence profiling was genomic DNA. TCRdb reprocessed the reads with MiXCR, giving one entry per CDR3 protein. Of roughly 200,000 distinct CDR3 sequences in the sample, around 63% were seen once. An expansion of CD8+CD57+ cells by flow cytometry had been shown in patients chosen for sequencing. The specimen sequenced was sorted CD4+, CD8+, or CD8+CD57+ T cells (not recorded which) from PBMCs. Receptors originate from a human donor with aplastic anemia.

The chain joins TRBV5-1 to TRBJ1-4; no clear D gene. Trimming removed 1 base at V and 3 bases at J, with 13 bases between. The CDR3 covers 16 residues. Per germline, CDR1 SGHRS and CDR2 YFSETQ. The CDR3 region has the DNA TGCGCCAGCAGCTTGACGAGCATGCGGTCTAATGAAAAACTGTTTTTT. Encoded protein: CASSLTSMRSNEKLFF.

The chain employs TRBV6-4 and TRBJ2-7; D remains unclear. The CDR3 totals 10 residues. The ends were cut back, 8 bases at V and 3 bases at J, with 5 bases in the middle. The germline CDR1 and CDR2 sequences are MRHNA and SNTAGT. CDR3 DNA: TGTGCCAGCTTGGGCTACGAGCAGTACTTC. This sequence encodes CASLGYEQYF.

At least ten counts were recorded for this clonotype. The chain joins TRBV9 to TRBJ2-1, with 10 bases matching TRBD2. CDR3 length equals 15 residues. Trimming at V came to 4 bases and at J to 2 bases, leaving 3 bases not matched to a gene. In germline, CDR1 is SGDLS, CDR2 YYNGEE. Here the CDR3 DNA reads TGTGCCAGCAGCCCTAGCGGGGGCCCCTACAATGAGCAGTTCTTC. This sequence encodes CASSPSGGPYNEQFF.

The chain combines TRBV3-1 with TRBJ2-7; no reliable D call. Germline loops: CDR1 LGHDT, CDR2 YNNKEL (reference sequence). The CDR3 spans 15 residues. Trimming took off 0 bases at V and 3 bases at J, with 12 bases between the two ends. The CDR3 DNA reads as TGTGCCAGCAGCCAAGACATGGCTCGGTACTACGAGCAGTACTTC. Translated: CASSQDMARYYEQYF.

This clonotype occurred many times. The chain links TRBV7-9 to TRBJ2-5, with TRBD2 identical over 7 bases. The CDR3 runs 15 residues. CDR1 is SEHNR and CDR2 is FQNEAQ in the germline V gene (reference sequence). V was pared by 4 bases and J by 3 bases, with 8 bases of the junction left unmatched. The CDR3 coding sequence is TGTGCCAGCAGCTCAACGAAGCGGGGTAAAGAGACCCAGTACTTC. Translating it yields CASSSTKRGKETQYF. Drawing the rest from reference TRBV7-9 and TRBJ2-5, the complete variable domain is DTGVSQNPRHKITKRGQNVTFRCDPISEHNRLYWYRQTLGQGPEFLTYFQNEAQLEKSRLLSDRFSAERPKGSFSTLEIQRTEQGDSAMYLCASSSTKRGKETQYFGPGTRLLVL.

V gene TRBV19 combines with J gene TRBJ1-5, with D maybe TRBD1 (6 bases). CDR3 length: 15 residues. With 8 bases removed from V and 6 bases from J, the gap between germline ends came to 20 bases. Per the germline V gene, CDR1 is LNHDA and CDR2 is SQIVND (reference sequence). The CDR3 coding sequence is TGTGCCAGTGGGTATGTGTCCACAGGGTTTCAGCCCCAGCATTTT. This gives the protein CASGYVSTGFQPQHF.

This clonotype was seen at least ten times. The rearrangement links TRBV12-3 or TRBV12-4 to TRBJ1-1; the match to TRBD1 covers 9 bases. V was pared by 6 bases and J by 8 bases, with 7 bases of the junction left unmatched. The CDR3 consists of 13 residues. The CDR3 sequence: CASRLTGGPEAFF. The CDR3 DNA is TGTGCCAGCAGGCTTACAGGGGGCCCCGAAGCTTTCTTT.

The table lists this clonotype with many counts. The chain combines TRBV5-5 with TRBJ2-4, with 7 bases that match TRBD1. CDR1 is SGHKS, CDR2 YYEKEE, per germline (reference sequence). The CDR3 loop spans 13 amino acids. Losses at the gene ends were 4 bases for V and 7 bases for J; bases not matched to a gene: 5. Here the CDR3 reads CASSLPQGNIQYF. CDR3 DNA: TGTGCCAGCAGCCTCCCACAGGGGAACATTCAGTACTTC.